This entry lists 5 T cell receptor beta chains sequenced from one sample in a study of early T cells in non-severe SARS-CoV-2 infection. From the 5' RACE reads, TCRdb called clonotypes with MiXCR, one entry per CDR3 protein. The sample holds around 37,000 distinct CDR3 sequences; about 10% are singletons and the top ten take roughly an eighth. Material for sequencing was whole blood. The source of these receptors is an adult who was a healthcare worker with PCR-confirmed SARS-CoV-2 infection or an uninfected control (not recorded which).

This clonotype was counted a few times. The chain links TRBV7-3 to TRBJ2-2; 9 bases agree with TRBD2. CDR1 is SGHTA, CDR2 FQGTGA, per germline. The ends lost 5 bases at V and 4 bases at J; junction bases unmatched: 5. The CDR3 runs to 15 residues. The CDR3 DNA reads TGTGCCAGCAGCGTTAGCGGGAGCCGCACCGGGGAGCTGTTTTTT. Translated: CASSVSGSRTGELFF.

This clonotype was observed a handful of times. This chain connects TRBV5-1 to TRBJ2-1; TRBD1 might be the D (6 bases). The ends were cut back, 2 bases at V and 5 bases at J, with 8 bases in the middle. The germline CDR1 and CDR2 sequences are SGHRS and YFSETQ. The CDR3 contains 13 residues. CDR3 protein: CASSFTGNNEQFF. In DNA form, the CDR3 reads TGCGCCAGCAGCTTTACAGGGAACAATGAGCAGTTCTTC.

The chain carries TRBV19 and TRBJ1-5, with unresolved D. Germline-derived CDR1 and CDR2 are LNHDA and SQIVND (reference sequence). The length of the CDR3 is 17 residues. V lost 0 bases, J lost 4 bases, and 16 bases lay in between. CDR3 protein: CASSIDGLSLHNQPQHF. In nucleotides, the CDR3 is TGTGCCAGTAGTATAGATGGTTTGTCACTCCATAATCAGCCCCAGCATTTT.

This clonotype was observed many times. This chain uses TRBV19 with TRBJ1-5; D unresolved. The CDR3 is 16 residues long. V was clipped by 5 bases and J by 0 bases, with 14 bases between them. Per the germline V gene, CDR1 is LNHDA and CDR2 is SQIVND (reference sequence). The CDR3 region is CASSSRGSYSNQPQHF. The CDR3 DNA sequence: TGTGCCAGTAGTTCCCGCGGATCCTATAGCAATCAGCCCCAGCATTTT.

This chain joins TRBV28 and TRBJ2-7; 7 positions match TRBD1. This CDR3 contains 19 residues. Germline V gives CDR1 MDHEN, CDR2 SYDVKM. J gave up 3 bases and V 3 bases, and 20 bases lay outside the gene matches. The CDR3 here is CASSFPPQRQGIRGYEQYF. Here the CDR3 DNA reads TGTGCCAGCAGTTTTCCCCCCCAAAGACAGGGAATAAGGGGCTACGAGCAGTACTTC.